The TCR beta chain described here comes from a study of glioma-infiltrating T cells. Findings and caveats of the study: Non-neoplastic patients had below-expected tissue-blood divergence, while all gliomas exceeded expectation.

This clonotype has ten or more counts. The antigen is not known. The V gene's germline CDR1 is LNHDA and CDR2 SQIVND (reference sequence). This CDR3 spans 14 amino acids. Trimming took off 5 bases at V and 2 bases at J, with 10 bases between the two ends. The iRepertoire nested amplicon-rescue multiplex PCR amplified TCR alpha and beta CDR3s from RNA. TCRdb used MiXCR to reprocess the multiplex PCR reads, holding one entry per CDR3 protein. In the table there are approximately 90,000 distinct CDR3 sequences, under 30% of which are singletons. The sequencing sample was made of glioma tissue, nonneoplastic brain tissue, or PBMCs (not recorded which). The receptor comes from a human donor with low-grade glioma or glioblastoma, undergoing nonglioma brain surgery, or in good health (not recorded which). V is TRBV19 and J is TRBJ1-5, with D hard to call. The CDR3 DNA reads as TGTGCCAGTAGTTGGCAGGTTCGCAATCAGCCCCAGCATTTT. The encoded protein is CASSWQVRNQPQHF.